This is a list of T cell receptor beta chains from one sample in a study of memory CD4+ T cells and cytomegalovirus serostatus. Sequenced by immunoSEQ multiplex PCR; TCRdb stores in-frame clones only, minus some. The table includes 35,000 to 45,000 clones, more than 75% detected once. The sequenced sample was memory CD4+ T cells from blood. The source is an adult in good health and CMV-seronegative. The CDR3 runs from the conserved cysteine through the conserved F or W. The order of the fields is CDR3 length, clone size, J gene, V gene, D gene, CDR3 DNA, CDR3 protein. D genes are given only for firm matches. The size field is filled for only some rows; it gives once, few, many or a size class.

12 | - | TRBJ1-2 | TRBV6-1 | - | TGTGCCAGCAACGGCCAAGGCTATGGCTACACCTTC | CASNGQGYGYTF
17 | - | TRBJ2-7 | TRBV18 | - | TGTGCCAGCTCACCCAACGGGGGGGGACAGGGATCCTACGAGCAGTACTTC | CASSPNGGGQGSYEQYF
13 | - | TRBJ2-1 | TRBV6-4 | - | TGTGCCAGCAGTGACCAACCACACAATGAGCAGTTCTTC | CASSDQPHNEQFF
17 | few | TRBJ2-3 | TRBV10-3 | TRBD2 | TGTGCCATCAGTGAATCGGTTAGCGGGGGGCGCACAGATACGCAGTATTTT | CAISESVSGGRTDTQYF
14 | few | TRBJ1-1 | TRBV18 | - | TGTGCCAGCTCAGGGCAGAGCGGGGCTACTGAAGCTTTCTTT | CASSGQSGATEAFF
15 | - | TRBJ2-3 | TRBV5-4 | TRBD1 | TGTGCCAGCAGCTCCGGACAGGGCCCCACAGATACGCAGTATTTT | CASSSGQGPTDTQYF
14 | - | TRBJ2-3 | TRBV29-1 | - | TGCAGCGTTGAAGATGGGATTAGCACAGATACGCAGTATTTT | CSVEDGISTDTQYF
13 | - | TRBJ2-1 | TRBV2 | - | TGTGCCAGCAGGTCAGGACTTTTCAATGAGCAGTTCTTC | CASRSGLFNEQFF
14 | - | TRBJ2-2 | TRBV9 | - | TGTGCCAGCAGCGACCGTACTAGCCTCGGGGAGCTGTTTTTT | CASSDRTSLGELFF
14 | - | TRBJ2-3 | TRBV4-3 | - | TGCGCCAGCAGCCAAGTTCAGGGTATAGATACGCAGTATTTT | CASSQVQGIDTQYF
14 | few | TRBJ1-5 | TRBV27 | - | TGTGCCAGCAGCCCCCAAATTAACAATCAGCCCCAGCATTTT | CASSPQINNQPQHF
20 | - | TRBJ2-5 | TRBV6-1 | - | TGTGCCAGCAGTGCCCTAAGAGGGTCCGCGGGCAGGGGAGACCAAGAGACCCAGTACTTC | CASSALRGSAGRGDQETQYF